Each of the 18 T cell receptor beta chains below was sequenced from the same sample in a study of blood T cell repertoires in COVID-19. Some clones are missing from TCRdb's copy, which holds only in-frame ones; the method was immunoSEQ multiplex PCR. In the table there are fewer than 400,000 clones, roughly nine tenths of which are singletons. The sequenced material came from PBMCs or T cells enriched from blood (not recorded which). Every receptor here comes from a woman younger than 45 who had recovered from COVID-19.

J is TRBJ1-2 and V is TRBV7-9; 9 bases agree with TRBD1. V shed 5 bases, J shed 2 bases, and the junction held 6 bases outside the gene matches. The CDR3 is 15 residues long. Germline V lookup: CDR1 SEHNR, CDR2 FQNEAQ (reference sequence). The CDR3 spells CASSTRQGDNYGYTF. The CDR3 nucleotides are TGTGCCAGCAGCACGAGACAGGGGGACAACTATGGCTACACCTTC.

The genes are TRBV6-2 or TRBV6-3 and TRBJ1-1; 8 bases are a match to TRBD1. V trimming: 8 bases; J trimming: 7 bases; junction bases outside the gene matches: 12. Germline V CDR1 and CDR2: MNHEY, SVGEGT. The length of the CDR3 is 14 residues. CDR3 DNA sequence: TGTGCCAGCGGCCAGTCCAGGGGGCTTCGTGAAGCTTTCTTT. Its protein product is CASGQSRGLREAFF.

This chain connects TRBV3-1 (or the pseudogene TRBV3-2) to TRBJ1-3, with D unresolved. The CDR3 is 15 amino acids. The germline CDR1 and CDR2 sequences are LGHDT and YNNKEL (reference sequence). Trimming took 0 bases from V and 0 from J, leaving 6 bases between them. The CDR3 loop reads CASSQDHVSGNTIYF. CDR3 DNA: TGTGCCAGCAGCCAAGATCATGTCTCTGGAAACACCATATATTTT.

The chain is built from TRBV10-2 and TRBJ2-5; 14 bases are a match to TRBD2. The CDR3 is made up of 17 amino acids. The ends lost 3 bases at V and 3 bases at J; junction bases unmatched: 6. Germline values: CDR1 WSHSY, CDR2 SAAADI. The CDR3 here is CASSDGGGLAGEETQYF. The CDR3 DNA reads as TGCGCCAGCAGTGATGGGGGGGGACTAGCGGGAGAAGAGACCCAGTACTTC.

The chain has TRBV7-9 and TRBJ2-1, with 11 bases lining up with TRBD2. The ends lost 5 bases at V and 7 bases at J; junction bases unmatched: 19. Per the germline V gene, CDR1 is SEHNR and CDR2 is FQNEAQ (reference sequence). The CDR3 is made up of 19 amino acids. The chain's CDR3 is CASSPRWGAGTSGKNEQFF. The CDR3 DNA sequence: TGTGCCAGCAGCCCGAGGTGGGGGGCCGGGACTAGCGGAAAAAATGAGCAGTTCTTC. Based on the CDR3 plus reference TRBV7-9 and TRBJ2-1, the full variable domain is DTGVSQNPRHKITKRGQNVTFRCDPISEHNRLYWYRQTLGQGPEFLTYFQNEAQLEKSRLLSDRFSAERPKGSFSTLEIQRTEQGDSAMYLCASSPRWGAGTSGKNEQFFGPGTRLTVL.

The chain employs TRBV28 and TRBJ2-7; TRBD1 might be the D (5 bases). Trimming cost V 8 bases and J 4 bases, with 9 bases left between them. The CDR3 extends over 11 amino acids. Germline V CDR1 and CDR2: MDHEN, SYDVKM. The CDR3: CASGAVYEQYF. The CDR3, as DNA: TGTGCCAGCGGGGCGGTTTACGAGCAGTACTTC.

Written as DNA, the CDR3 is TGTGCCAGCAGCTTAGGGGACACGGCCGTCAGAGGGGCTTTCTTT. It specifies CASSLGDTAVRGAFF. The chain uses TRBV7-8 and TRBJ1-1, with D perhaps TRBD1 (6 bases). This CDR3 is 15 amino acids long. Trimming pared 1 base from V and 11 bases from J, leaving 20 bases between. CDR1 is SGHVS, CDR2 FQNEAQ, per germline.

The sample holds a few counts of this clone. The chain links TRBV6-6 to TRBJ2-7; D perhaps matches TRBD2 (6 bases). This CDR3 region has 17 residues. Trimming took off 5 bases at V and 1 base at J, with 21 bases between the two ends. Germline V lookup: CDR1 MNHNY, CDR2 SVGAGI (reference sequence). The CDR3 DNA is TGTGCCAGCAGTCGGGGGAAGGAGCGGGCTCCATCCTACGAGCAGTACTTC. It specifies CASSRGKERAPSYEQYF.

The chain has TRBV25-1 and TRBJ2-1; TRBD1 might be the D (5 bases). The CDR3 is 14 amino acids. V was cut by 7 bases and J by 1 base, with 11 bases left in between. Germline V lookup: CDR1 MGHDK, CDR2 SYGVNS. The CDR3 sequence is CASTSDKSYNEQFF. CDR3 sequence (DNA): TGTGCCAGCACATCGGACAAATCCTACAATGAGCAGTTCTTC.

The chain couples TRBV7-6 to TRBJ1-5; 9 nucleotides align to TRBD1. Per the germline V gene, CDR1 is SGHVS and CDR2 is FNYEAQ. V was pared by 2 bases and J by 4 bases, with 3 bases of the junction left unmatched. This CDR3 has 15 residues. CDR3 sequence: CASSLRTGDNQPQHF. DNA for the CDR3: TGTGCCAGCAGCTTACGGACAGGGGATAATCAGCCCCAGCATTTT.

This sequence joins TRBV25-1 and TRBJ1-2; D remains ambiguous. Trimming left V 3 bases short and J 8 bases short, with 13 bases between. Germline CDR1 and CDR2: MGHDK and SYGVNS. This CDR3 region has 13 residues. The CDR3 protein is CASSDEPLWGYTF. CDR3 nucleotide sequence: TGTGCCAGCAGTGACGAGCCTTTGTGGGGCTACACCTTC.

This chain connects TRBV5-1 to TRBJ2-7; tentative D call: TRBD2 (6 bases). Germline lookup yields CDR1 SGHRS and CDR2 YFSETQ. This CDR3 has 14 amino acids. V was clipped by 0 bases and J by 2 bases, with 9 bases between them. DNA for the CDR3: TGCGCCAGCAGCTTGGGGACGGGGGCCTACGAGCAGTACTTC. Translated: CASSLGTGAYEQYF. Looking up the rest from reference TRBV5-1 and TRBJ2-7 gives the full variable domain: KAGVTQTPRYLIKTRGQQVTLSCSPISGHRSVSWYQQTPGQGLQFLFEYFSETQRNKGNFPGRFSGRQFSNSRSEMNVSTLELGDSALYLCASSLGTGAYEQYFGPGTRLTVT.

The chain recombines TRBV3-1 (or the pseudogene TRBV3-2) with TRBJ2-1; 10 nucleotides align to TRBD2. Per the germline V gene, CDR1 is LGHDT and CDR2 is YNNKEL (reference sequence). The CDR3 extends over 18 amino acids. The V gene end was trimmed by 4 bases and the J gene end by 4 bases; junction bases not matched to a gene: 13. The CDR3 loop is CASSPRPSSGSKYNEQFF. Here the CDR3 DNA reads TGTGCCAGCAGCCCAAGACCCTCTAGCGGGAGTAAGTACAATGAGCAGTTCTTC.

The chain combines TRBV5-1 with TRBJ1-4; 7 positions agree with TRBD1. Trimming at V came to 0 bases and at J to 2 bases, leaving 10 bases not matched to a gene. The CDR3 consists of 18 residues. Germline CDR1 and CDR2: SGHRS and YFSETQ. The CDR3 DNA reads as TGCGCCAGCAGCTTGGGGACAGGTTACCTGTGGACTAATGAAAAACTGTTTTTT. It specifies CASSLGTGYLWTNEKLFF. The full variable domain, in which reference TRBV5-1 and TRBJ1-4 provide the parts outside the CDR3, is KAGVTQTPRYLIKTRGQQVTLSCSPISGHRSVSWYQQTPGQGLQFLFEYFSETQRNKGNFPGRFSGRQFSNSRSEMNVSTLELGDSALYLCASSLGTGYLWTNEKLFFGSGTQLSVL.

V is TRBV19 and J is TRBJ2-7, with D perhaps TRBD2 (5 bases). The germline gives CDR1 LNHDA, CDR2 SQIVND (reference sequence). The CDR3 loop spans 14 amino acids. The V and J ends lost 7 bases and 4 bases respectively, with 17 bases between them. Here the CDR3 reads CASTPSAGGYEQYF. For the CDR3, the DNA is TGTGCCAGTACCCCTTCCGCGGGTGGGTACGAGCAGTACTTC.

The chain couples TRBV6-5 to TRBJ2-7; 7 positions match TRBD1. The CDR3 runs 13 residues. The ends lost 2 bases at V and 7 bases at J; junction bases unmatched: 5. The germline gives CDR1 MNHEY, CDR2 SVGAGI. The CDR3 sequence is CASSYPDRAEQYF. CDR3 nucleotide sequence: TGTGCCAGCAGTTACCCTGACAGGGCTGAGCAGTACTTC.

This clone has more than one count but fewer than ten. The genes are TRBV19 and TRBJ2-2, with 10 bases matching TRBD2. J lost 3 bases, V lost 4 bases, and 5 bases had no gene match. The germline CDR1 and CDR2 sequences are LNHDA and SQIVND (reference sequence). The CDR3 runs to 16 residues. The CDR3 nucleotides are TGTGCCAGTAGTAGAAGGCTAGCGGGAGACACCGGGGAGCTGTTTTTT. Its protein is CASSRRLAGDTGELFF.

The V gene is TRBV6-5, the J gene TRBJ2-3, with D possibly matching TRBD1 (6 bases). Trimming took 7 bases from V and 0 from J, leaving 8 bases between them. The CDR3 covers 13 residues. The germline CDR1 and CDR2 sequences are MNHEY and SVGAGI. This CDR3 reads CASKTGSTDTQYF. CDR3 nucleotide sequence: TGTGCCAGCAAGACAGGTAGCACAGATACGCAGTATTTT.